The 20 T cell receptor beta chains given below trace back to one sample, sequenced in a study of OX40 agonist ivuxolimab in advanced cancers. Some clones are missing from TCRdb's copy, which holds only in-frame ones; the method was immunoSEQ multiplex PCR. The sample yields more than 100,000 clones, roughly 91% seen once. The input for sequencing was CD4+ or CD8+ T cells sorted from blood, taken in a trial of the OX40 agonist ivuxolimab. All receptors derive from an adult with an advanced solid tumor such as melanoma, head and neck, liver or kidney cancer.

This clone appeared a single time. The rearrangement joins TRBV7-8 to TRBJ1-2, with D perhaps matching TRBD1 (6 bases). Trimming cost V 5 bases and J 2 bases, with 9 bases left between them. This CDR3 comprises 13 residues. The germline CDR1 and CDR2 sequences are SGHVS and FQNEAQ. The CDR3 sequence: CASSDDRNYGYTF. In DNA, the CDR3 is TGTGCCAGCAGCGATGACAGGAACTATGGCTACACCTTC.

The chain links TRBV7-2 to TRBJ2-1; D is perhaps TRBD1 (5 bases). Germline V gene data show CDR1 as SGHTA and CDR2 as FQGNSA. V shed 5 bases and J shed 4 bases, with 15 bases lying between them. CDR3 size: 15 residues. In DNA, the CDR3 is TGTGCCAGCAGCCGCCGGCACAGGAAATACAATGAGCAGTTCTTC. It is translated as CASSRRHRKYNEQFF.

V usage is TRBV29-1 and J usage is TRBJ2-1; no reliable D call. Trimming cost V 3 bases and J 2 bases, with 17 bases left between them. There are 16 residues in the CDR3. CDR1 is SQVTM and CDR2 is ANQGSEA in the germline V gene. The CDR3 nucleotides read TGCAGCGTTGAGAGTACAGCCATGATAGCCTACAATGAGCAGTTCTTC. It yields the protein CSVESTAMIAYNEQFF.

The rearrangement joins TRBV4-3 to TRBJ2-1; no firm D call. This CDR3 has 14 amino acids. The germline V gene encodes CDR1 LGHNA and CDR2 YSLEER. V was clipped by 5 bases and J by 4 bases, with 12 bases between them. This chain's CDR3 is CASSSRPDYNEQFF. The CDR3 DNA reads as TGCGCCAGCAGCTCTCGACCGGATTACAATGAGCAGTTCTTC.

The rearrangement joins TRBV2 to TRBJ2-3; 7 nucleotides agree with TRBD1. The germline CDR1 and CDR2 sequences are SNHLY and FYNNEI. V was pared by 11 bases and J by 0 bases, with 8 bases of the junction left unmatched. The CDR3 totals 14 residues. The CDR3, as DNA: TGTGCCTGTCGGACAGGCCCTAGCACAGATACGCAGTATTTT. It is translated as CACRTGPSTDTQYF.

The J gene is TRBJ2-7, the V gene TRBV27; 12 bases map to TRBD1. Per the germline V gene, CDR1 is MNHEY and CDR2 is SMNVEV (reference sequence). CDR3 length equals 17 residues. V lost 2 bases, J lost 6 bases, and 11 bases stayed unmatched. The CDR3 loop is CASSLVRDRGPRSEQYF. The DNA for the CDR3 is TGTGCCAGCAGTTTAGTCCGGGACAGGGGGCCCCGGAGCGAGCAGTACTTC.

The chain employs TRBV15 and TRBJ2-3; D is unclear. The length of the CDR3 is 12 residues. Trimming removed 0 bases at V and 2 bases at J, with 0 bases between. Germline CDR1 LNHNV, CDR2 YYDKDF (reference sequence). The CDR3 coding sequence is TGTGCCACCAGCAGAGACACAGATACGCAGTATTTT. Its translation: CATSRDTDTQYF.

The count of this clone is one. The chain uses TRBV7-3 and TRBJ1-1, with a tentative D call TRBD1 (6 bases). V was trimmed by 4 bases and J by 1 base, leaving 7 bases between them. CDR1 SGHTA and CDR2 FQGTGA come from the germline V gene. The CDR3 runs 13 residues. CDR3 nucleotide sequence: TGTGCCAGCAGCTCGACAGGGAACACTGAAGCTTTCTTT. As protein: CASSSTGNTEAFF.

This chain joins TRBV19 and TRBJ2-2, with a possible D match to TRBD2 (5 bases). The V gene lost 5 bases and the J gene lost 5 bases, with 15 bases spanning the gap. The length of the CDR3 is 15 residues. Germline-derived CDR1 and CDR2 are LNHDA and SQIVND (reference sequence). CDR3 in DNA: TGTGCCAGTAGTCTCAGAGGGAGAACAACCGGGGAGCTGTTTTTT. As protein: CASSLRGRTTGELFF. The variable domain in full, with the rest retrieved from reference TRBV19 and TRBJ2-2, is DGGITQSPKYLFRKEGQNVTLSCEQNLNHDAMYWYRQDPGQGLRLIYYSQIVNDFQKGDIAEGYSVSREKKESFPLTVTSAQKNPTAFYLCASSLRGRTTGELFFGEGSRLTVL.

The V gene is TRBV15, the J gene TRBJ2-5; 8 bases are shared with TRBD2. CDR1 LNHNV and CDR2 YYDKDF come from the germline V gene (reference sequence). The CDR3 loop spans 15 amino acids. After removal of 6 bases from V and 4 bases from J, the junction contained 10 bases not matched to a gene. The CDR3 loop reads CATRPGGGMGETQYF. The CDR3 DNA sequence: TGTGCCACCAGGCCCGGGGGGGGGATGGGAGAGACCCAGTACTTC.

This chain joins TRBV6-5 and TRBJ1-5, with unresolved D. Germline CDR1 and CDR2: MNHEY and SVGAGI. The V end was cut by 6 bases, the J end by 6 bases, with 12 bases between. The CDR3 is 13 residues long. CDR3 sequence (DNA): TGTGCCAGCAGCCTACTAATAGTTCAGCCCCAGCATTTT. Protein sequence: CASSLLIVQPQHF.

J is TRBJ2-7 and V is TRBV11-3; no reliable D call. The CDR3 sequence is 14 residues long. Trimming removed 0 bases from V and 7 bases from J, with 13 bases in between. CDR1 is SGHNT and CDR2 is YENEEA in the germline V gene. This CDR3 is CASSLDNTVGEQYF. The CDR3 nucleotides are TGTGCCAGCAGCTTAGATAATACGGTGGGGGAGCAGTACTTC.

The chain combines TRBV4-3 with TRBJ2-7; D unclear. Germline-derived CDR1 and CDR2 are LGHNA and YSLEER. This CDR3 contains 14 residues. V dropped 0 bases and J dropped 2 bases, with 8 bases sitting between them. This CDR3 is CASSQDWVPYEQYF. CDR3 coding DNA: TGCGCCAGCAGCCAAGACTGGGTCCCCTACGAGCAGTACTTC.

This clone was recorded once. The chain has TRBV5-4 and TRBJ1-1, with a weak D call TRBD1 (5 bases). The V end lost 3 bases, the J end lost 7 bases, and 13 bases lay between the germline ends. This CDR3 has 13 residues. CDR1 and CDR2 (germline): SGHNT, YYREEE (reference sequence). The CDR3 nucleotides are TGTGCCAGCAGCTATGCAGGGTGGATTGAAGCTTTCTTT. Its translation: CASSYAGWIEAFF. The entire variable domain, with the rest obtained from reference TRBV5-4 and TRBJ1-1, is as follows: ETGVTQSPTHLIKTRGQQVTLRCSSQSGHNTVSWYQQALGQGPQFIFQYYREEENGRGNFPPRFSGLQFPNYSSELNVNALELDDSALYLCASSYAGWIEAFFGQGTRLTVV.

The rearrangement joins TRBV9 to TRBJ2-3; no definite D call. V lost 0 bases and J lost 4, with 12 bases in between. The germline V gene has CDR1 SGDLS and CDR2 YYNGEE. CDR3 length: 15 residues. The chain's CDR3 is CASSVVGGEADTQYF. The DNA of the CDR3 is TGTGCCAGCAGCGTAGTTGGTGGGGAAGCAGATACGCAGTATTTT.

This chain joins TRBV28 and TRBJ2-5; TRBD1 agrees at 8 bases. Germline V lookup: CDR1 MDHEN, CDR2 SYDVKM. This CDR3 is built from 14 residues. V was pared by 6 bases and J by 4 bases, with 7 bases of the junction left unmatched. CDR3 DNA: TGTGCCAGCAGAACCCAGGGGGCGGGAGAGACCCAGTACTTC. Translating it yields CASRTQGAGETQYF. Drawing the rest from reference TRBV28 and TRBJ2-5, the complete variable domain is DVKVTQSSRYLVKRTGEKVFLECVQDMDHENMFWYRQDPGLGLRLIYFSYDVKMKEKGDIPEGYSVSREKKERFSLILESASTNQTSMYLCASRTQGAGETQYFGPGTRLLVL.

The V gene is TRBV7-2, the J gene TRBJ1-4, with no clear D. The CDR3 length is 14 residues. Trimming took 1 base from V and 4 from J, leaving 7 bases between them. Looked up from germline, CDR1 is SGHTA and CDR2 is FQGNSA. The chain's CDR3 is CASSLEVHNEKLFF. The CDR3, as DNA: TGTGCCAGCAGCTTAGAGGTCCATAATGAAAAACTGTTTTTT.

The rearrangement links TRBV19 to TRBJ2-3; 9 bases align to TRBD2. CDR3 length: 16 residues. The V gene end was trimmed by 5 bases and the J gene end by 6 bases; junction bases not matched to a gene: 12. CDR1 and CDR2 from the germline V gene are LNHDA and SQIVND (reference sequence). Here the CDR3 reads CASSSRLADPWDTQYF. DNA of the CDR3: TGTGCCAGTAGTTCACGACTAGCGGATCCCTGGGATACGCAGTATTTT.

The J gene is TRBJ2-2, the V gene TRBV21-1; the D call TRBD2 from the table was never checked on the DNA. TRBV21-1 is reported as a pseudogene. This CDR3 has 17 residues. The CDR3 here is CVSSKRCGRTNTGELFF. CDR3 nucleotide sequence: TGTGTCAGCAGCAAAAGGTGCGGGAGGACCAACACCGGGGAGCTGTTTTTT.

This chain joins TRBV19 and TRBJ1-2; D gene unclear. The germline V gene has CDR1 LNHDA and CDR2 SQIVND (reference sequence). V shed 3 bases and J shed 3 bases, with 8 bases lying between them. The CDR3 covers 13 residues. The CDR3 sequence is CASSMRGYYGYTF. CDR3 in DNA: TGTGCCAGTAGTATGAGAGGATACTATGGCTACACCTTC.